Listed below are T cell receptor beta chains from one sample, sequenced in a study of cytomegalovirus exposure and HLA in healthy donors. Profiled with immunoSEQ multiplex PCR; TCRdb holds only in-frame clones, not every one. This sample yields hundreds of thousands of clones, of which 70% to 90% are seen a single time; around 5.6% belongs to the top ten. Specimen: PBMCs. The source is a woman aged 18-29 years in good health and CMV-seronegative. CDR3s include the opening cysteine and the closing phenylalanine or tryptophan.

v_call cdr3_aa
TRBV13 CASSLGQGTNQPQHF
TRBV5-1 CASSSGGLAGVGYNEQFF
TRBV27 CASSTGLNTGELFF
TRBV27 CASSLWGMQSTEAFF
TRBV19 CASRRGLAGPPSYNEQFF
TRBV5-1 CASSLGLGRDTQYF
TRBV28 CASSRTGVEQYF
TRBV18 CASSLKEAGTSYEQYF
TRBV7-3 CASSPGGPGDTQYF
TRBV6-1 CASIMGGDITYEQYF
TRBV7-9 CASSERAVYNEQFF
TRBV11-2 CASSLGAAENEKLFF
TRBV5-1 CASSPRLSSYNEQFF
TRBV11-2 CASSPGTGYTGELFF
TRBV7-6 CASSLGVRVEKLFF
TRBV2 CASKIRTGAMGEQYF
TRBV6-5 CASSSRGITDTQYF
TRBV19 CASSIDRGAEAFF
TRBV13 CASSPTDFGRGAQETQYF
TRBV29-1 CSVEGGGATYGYTF
TRBV11-3 CASSQGSGTGEEETQYF
TRBV7-9 CASSYIGTGLEAFF
TRBV5-1 CASSLDSSGDQETQYF
TRBV27 CASRVGTNTDTQYF
TRBV28 CASSPLTSGGHAYGQYF
TRBV10-3 CAISERLPNTEAFF
TRBV11-2 CASSGSPPPSADTQYF
TRBV9 CASSAAGGPYNEQFF
TRBV5-6 CASSFSPGLATEAFF
TRBV7-9 CASSLVGQGDGYTF
TRBV5-1 CASRRDRGNTGELFF
TRBV6-5 CASRGGPYEQYF
TRBV4-1 CASSQEPGANQPQHF
TRBV6-1 CASSELLDVDSGNTIYF
TRBV7-8 CASSVRGGANYGYTF
TRBV9 CASSAGLGQNSPLHF
TRBV5-4 CASSLADNVYEQYF
TRBV27 CASSLWGGRYGYTF
TRBV6-5 CASADRRRETQYF
TRBV27 CASRVGGPQETQYF
TRBV18 CASSLGLDNEQFF
TRBV2 CASSRSQGAEKLFF
TRBV19 CASRVLAGGGGEQFF
TRBV7-2 CASSPADAGDTQYF
TRBV9 CASSVGTGSSYEQYF
TRBV28 CASNPATVYGYTF
TRBV7-3 CASSSTGAEGNTQYF
TRBV6-6 CASSYIGTDGYTF
TRBV18 CASSGTHRDRVGSGELFF